The 2 T cell receptor beta chains below all came from one sample that was sequenced in a study of T-cell memory formation after mild COVID-19. One entry per CDR3 protein results from TCRdb running MiXCR on the 5' RACE reads. The sample shows roughly 80,000 distinct CDR3 sequences, more than 11% of them seen only once. Input material: PBMCs or a T cell subset sorted from them (not recorded which). These receptors all stem from an adult woman who had mild COVID-19 (a few samples of this study predate the infection). Cell type and time point are not known.

This clonotype was recorded a few times. The chain is built from TRBV6-2 or TRBV6-3 and TRBJ2-3; 7 bases fit TRBD2. This CDR3 is built from 18 residues. Trimming took 2 bases from V and 2 from J; bases not matched to a gene: 13. CDR1 MNHEY and CDR2 SVGEGT come from the germline V gene. DNA of the CDR3: TGTGCCAGCAGTTACGGTAGTCGGCGGGAGTGGAACACAGATACGCAGTATTTT. Protein product: CASSYGSRREWNTDTQYF.

The chain employs TRBV20-1 and TRBJ1-3; D gene unclear. This CDR3 region has 13 residues. Between the trimmed V and J ends, which lost 1 base and 2 bases, there was a span of 6 bases. The germline V gene has CDR1 DFQATT and CDR2 SNEGSKA (reference sequence). DNA for the CDR3: TGCAGTGCTAGAGCAGCTACTGGAAACACCATATATTTT. Protein sequence: CSARAATGNTIYF.